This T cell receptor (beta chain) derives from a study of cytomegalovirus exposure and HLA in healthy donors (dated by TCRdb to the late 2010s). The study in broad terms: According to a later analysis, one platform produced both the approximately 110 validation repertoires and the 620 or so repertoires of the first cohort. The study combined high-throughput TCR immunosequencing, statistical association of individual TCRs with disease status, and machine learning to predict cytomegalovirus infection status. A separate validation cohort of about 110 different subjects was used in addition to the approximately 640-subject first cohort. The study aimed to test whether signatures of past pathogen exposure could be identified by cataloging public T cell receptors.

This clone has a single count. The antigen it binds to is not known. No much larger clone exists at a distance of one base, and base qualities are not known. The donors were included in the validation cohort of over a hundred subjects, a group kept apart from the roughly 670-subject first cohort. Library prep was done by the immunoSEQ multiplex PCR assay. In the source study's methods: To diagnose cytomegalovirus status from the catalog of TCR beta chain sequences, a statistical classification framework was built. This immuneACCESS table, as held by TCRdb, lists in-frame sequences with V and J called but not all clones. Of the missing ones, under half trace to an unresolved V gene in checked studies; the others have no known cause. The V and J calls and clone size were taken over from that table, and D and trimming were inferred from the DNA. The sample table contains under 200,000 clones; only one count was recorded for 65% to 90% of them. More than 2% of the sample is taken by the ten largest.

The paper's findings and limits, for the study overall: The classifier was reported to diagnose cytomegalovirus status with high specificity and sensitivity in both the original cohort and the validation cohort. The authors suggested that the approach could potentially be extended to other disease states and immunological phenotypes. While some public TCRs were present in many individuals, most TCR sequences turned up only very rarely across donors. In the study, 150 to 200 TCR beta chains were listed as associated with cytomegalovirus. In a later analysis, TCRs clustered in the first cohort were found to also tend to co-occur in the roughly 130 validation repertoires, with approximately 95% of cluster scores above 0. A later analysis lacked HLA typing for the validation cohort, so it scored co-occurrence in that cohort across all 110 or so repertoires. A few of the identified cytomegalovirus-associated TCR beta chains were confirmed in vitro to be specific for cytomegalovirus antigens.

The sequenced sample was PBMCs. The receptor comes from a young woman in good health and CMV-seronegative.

The nucleotides read TGTGCCAGCAGTGAGGGCGAAAAACTGTTTTTT. Translation gives CASSEGEKLFF. The sequence links TRBV2 to TRBJ1-4; the D gene lacks a confident call. Counted from cysteine to phenylalanine, this CDR3 has 11 amino acids. Of all the DNA, just the CDR3 is kept, 33 bases in frame from base 1. V is shortened by 3 bases, J by 8 bases, and the region joining them spans 4 bases. CDR1 and CDR2 (SNHLY, FYNNEI) derive from the germline V gene.